These 15 T cell receptor beta chains were sequenced from one sample in a study of cytomegalovirus exposure and HLA in healthy donors. It was with 60 Vbeta and 13 Jbeta primers that the PCR ran. The assay was immunoSEQ multiplex PCR, and TCRdb's table has in-frame clones only and misses some. The sample lists tens of thousands of clones, around 73% occurring once. Sequencing input: PBMCs. The receptor source for this set is a young woman in good health and CMV-seronegative.

The V call is TRBV29-1, the J call TRBJ1-4; unclear D gene. CDR1 is SQVTM and CDR2 is ANQGSEA in the germline V gene. V lost 5 bases to trimming and J lost 8 bases, with 9 bases between them. There are 11 residues in the CDR3. CDR3 residues: CSVTLREKLFF. In DNA, the CDR3 is TGCAGCGTTACTCTCCGCGAAAAACTGTTTTTT.

This clone appeared a few times. Other DNA sequences in the sample encode the same CDR3. The J gene is TRBJ2-7, the V gene TRBV30, with TRBD1 as a possible D gene (6 bases). V dropped 4 bases and J dropped 4 bases, with 8 bases sitting between them. Germline CDR1 is GTSNPN and CDR2 is SVGIG (reference sequence). This CDR3 spans 11 amino acids. The CDR3 region is CAWTTGYEQYF. As DNA, the CDR3 is TGTGCCTGGACCACAGGGTACGAGCAGTACTTC.

The chain employs TRBV11-2 and TRBJ1-4; 7 nucleotides agree with TRBD1. The CDR3 is made up of 15 amino acids. The V gene's germline CDR1 is SGHAT and CDR2 FQNNGV. V was clipped by 4 bases and J by 5 bases; unmatched bases: 7. The CDR3 region is CASSSPRQGNEKLFF. CDR3 DNA sequence: TGTGCCAGCAGCTCCCCTCGACAGGGAAATGAAAAACTGTTTTTT.

The chain is built from TRBV4-1 and TRBJ1-5, with TRBD1 as a possible D gene (5 bases). Between the trimmed V and J ends, which lost 3 bases and 6 bases, there was a span of 12 bases. The CDR3 totals 14 residues. Germline lookup yields CDR1 MGHRA and CDR2 YSYEKL. CDR3 protein: CASSHGGLGQPQHF. Here the CDR3 DNA reads TGCGCCAGCAGCCACGGGGGACTCGGTCAGCCCCAGCATTTT.

The chain carries TRBV29-1 and TRBJ2-3; 8 nucleotides line up with TRBD1. Germline-derived CDR1 and CDR2 are SQVTM and ANQGSEA. This CDR3 has 11 residues. Trimming at V came to 3 bases and at J to 14 bases, leaving 7 bases not matched to a gene. CDR3 loop: CSVDPGQGLYF. In DNA, the CDR3 is TGCAGCGTTGACCCCGGACAGGGACTGTATTTT.

This chain joins TRBV18 and TRBJ1-1; maybe TRBD1 (5 bases). In germline, CDR1 is KGHSH, CDR2 LQKENI. The ends were cut back, 5 bases at V and 5 bases at J, with 18 bases in the middle. The CDR3 consists of 15 residues. Written as DNA, the CDR3 is TGTGCCAGCTCAGTCGTGGAGGGGACGGGTACTGAAGCTTTCTTT. Its protein is CASSVVEGTGTEAFF.

This chain connects TRBV11-1 to TRBJ1-4; TRBD1 matches at 10 bases. The CDR3 extends over 15 amino acids. Germline loops: CDR1 SGHAT, CDR2 FQDESV (reference sequence). After removal of 4 bases from V and 8 bases from J, the junction contained 7 bases not matched to a gene. The CDR3 DNA follows: TGTGCCAGCAGCTCCTACGCGACAGGGGGCGAAAAACTGTTTTTT. Amino acids: CASSSYATGGEKLFF. Using reference TRBV11-1 and TRBJ1-4 for the parts outside the CDR3, the full variable domain is EAEVAQSPRYKITEKSQAVAFWCDPISGHATLYWYRQILGQGPELLVQFQDESVVDDSQLPKDRFSAERLKGVDSTLKIQPAELGDSAMYLCASSSYATGGEKLFFGSGTQLSVL.

The chain is built from TRBV5-6 and TRBJ2-7; 8 bases align to TRBD2. J gave up 4 bases and V 7 bases, and 7 bases lay outside the gene matches. Germline V gene data show CDR1 as SGHDT and CDR2 as YYEEEE. This CDR3 has 13 amino acids. The CDR3 DNA is TGTGCCAGCGGCGCCGGGGGGGAGTACGAGCAGTACTTC. Protein product: CASGAGGEYEQYF.

J is TRBJ1-1 and V is TRBV6-1, with D maybe TRBD1 (5 bases). V was trimmed by 1 base and J by 5 bases, leaving 11 bases between them. There are 14 residues in the CDR3. CDR1 is MNHNS and CDR2 is SASEGT in the germline V gene. Written as DNA, the CDR3 is TGTGCCAGCAGTGAAGTTCGGGGGACGACTGAAGCTTTCTTT. As protein: CASSEVRGTTEAFF.

There are a few counts of this clone. The V and J genes are TRBV7-8 and TRBJ1-2, with D perhaps matching TRBD1 (6 bases). Germline values: CDR1 SGHVS, CDR2 FQNEAQ. The CDR3 spans 14 residues. The V gene lost 0 bases and the J gene lost 8 bases, with 13 bases spanning the gap. The CDR3 DNA reads as TGTGCCAGCAGCTTAGCTGGCAGGGGTTACGGCTACACCTTC. Protein sequence: CASSLAGRGYGYTF.

This chain links TRBV29-1 with TRBJ2-5; no clear D. The CDR3 is made up of 12 amino acids. V dropped 3 bases and J dropped 4 bases, with 9 bases sitting between them. Germline lookup yields CDR1 SQVTM and CDR2 ANQGSEA. The CDR3 region has the DNA TGCAGCGTTGAGGGCAGTTCAGAGACCCAGTACTTC. Residues: CSVEGSSETQYF.

The rearrangement joins TRBV19 to TRBJ2-5; no clear D. The CDR3 is 15 residues long. The germline CDR1 and CDR2 sequences are LNHDA and SQIVND (reference sequence). V was pared by 3 bases and J by 2 bases, with 13 bases between. The DNA of the CDR3 is TGTGCCAGTAGTATGTCTGGCGGAACGCAAGAGACCCAGTACTTC. Residues: CASSMSGGTQETQYF.

The chain joins TRBV28 to TRBJ1-2, with 7 bases fitting TRBD1. Germline V gives CDR1 MDHEN, CDR2 SYDVKM. The J segment lost 3 bases and the V segment lost 8 bases, leaving 3 bases of the junction unmatched. This CDR3 contains 12 residues. The CDR3 is CASRQGHYGYTF. The CDR3 DNA is TGTGCCAGCCGACAGGGCCACTATGGCTACACCTTC.

The gene calls are TRBV29-1 and TRBJ1-1; 7 bases are shared with TRBD1. V was pared by 7 bases and J by 7 bases, with 12 bases of the junction left unmatched. Germline V gives CDR1 SQVTM, CDR2 ANQGSEA. The CDR3 is 13 residues long. The CDR3 DNA is TGCAGCGCCCTTAAGGCAGACAGGGATGAAGCTTTCTTT. It is translated as CSALKADRDEAFF.

J is TRBJ1-5 and V is TRBV7-6, with D possibly TRBD1 on 5 matching bases. The CDR3 consists of 14 residues. The germline V gene encodes CDR1 SGHVS and CDR2 FNYEAQ. V shed 6 bases and J shed 4 bases, with 13 bases lying between them. CDR3 loop: CASSPIQGNQPQHF. In DNA form, the CDR3 reads TGTGCCAGCAGTCCAATCCAGGGTAATCAGCCCCAGCATTTT.